Below are 18 T cell receptor beta chains sequenced from a single sample in a study of Graves' ophthalmopathy and Graves' hyperthyroidism. From RNA, the CDR3 regions of TCR beta chains were amplified and sequenced. Following a first-round RT-PCR that used HTBI primers, a second-round multiplex PCR was carried out. TCRdb reanalysed the multiplex PCR reads using MiXCR and keeps one entry per CDR3 protein. This table has 600,000 to 650,000 distinct CDR3 sequences, 22% appearing once. Sequenced input: peripheral blood. The receptors originated from a young woman with stable Graves' hyperthyroidism. Some clones in this sample may be carry-over from other donors' samples.

This clonotype was observed many times. V and J are TRBV20-1 and TRBJ2-5; the D gene is possibly TRBD2 (7 bases). Germline CDR1 DFQATT, CDR2 SNEGSKA (reference sequence). The CDR3 has 16 amino acids. The CDR3 nucleotides are TGCCGCGCCCTAGGGGAGGGGGAGGGCAGGCACGGGACCCAGTACTTC. Translated: CRALGEGEGRHGTQYF.

The J gene is TRBJ1-1, the V gene TRBV7-9; no clear D gene. V shed 3 bases and J shed 5 bases, with 10 bases lying between them. CDR1 is SEHNR and CDR2 is FQNEAQ in the germline V gene (reference sequence). This CDR3 contains 13 residues. The CDR3, as DNA: TGTGCCAGCAGCTTGGGTGGTTGGACTGAAGCTTTCTTT. Its translation: CASSLGGWTEAFF.

In this sample, this clonotype turned up many times. The chain has TRBV7-2 and TRBJ1-2, with D unresolved. The CDR3 totals 14 residues. CDR1 SGHTA and CDR2 FQGNSA come from the germline V gene. The germline V and J ends were trimmed by 2 bases and 5 bases, with 12 bases remaining between them. CDR3 DNA: TGTGCCAGCAGCTTACAAGGAGACCATTATGGCTACACCTTC. Translated, it gives CASSLQGDHYGYTF.

Worth noting for this clonotype: The conserved phenylalanine or tryptophan normally closing the CDR3 is absent here, so this likely arose from a read error. V and J are TRBV12-3 or TRBV12-4 and TRBJ1-2; no clear D gene. The CDR3 covers 16 residues. V was trimmed by 0 bases and J by 8 bases, leaving 19 bases between them. CDR3 DNA: TGTGCCAGCAGTTTAGCCTGGGATCGCTCGCAGAGGGGCTACACCTAC. Translated: CASSLAWDRSQRGYTY.

The gene calls are TRBV24-1 and TRBJ1-6; D unclear. V was clipped by 4 bases and J by 6 bases, with 9 bases between them. The CDR3 is made up of 14 amino acids. Germline loops: CDR1 KGHDR, CDR2 SFDVKD. The CDR3 DNA reads as TGTGCCACCAGTGACGGGAGAACTAATTCACCCCTCCACTTT. As protein: CATSDGRTNSPLHF.

This clonotype was recorded a few times. The genes are TRBV20-1 and TRBJ2-2; 7 nucleotides agree with TRBD2. The CDR3 totals 17 residues. Per germline, CDR1 DFQATT and CDR2 SNEGSKA (reference sequence). Trimming at V came to 6 bases and at J to 5 bases, leaving 18 bases not matched to a gene. The CDR3 region is CSAPAAGEVLGTGELFF. The CDR3, as DNA: TGCAGTGCGCCGGCGGCGGGGGAGGTTCTGGGAACCGGGGAGCTGTTTTTT.

DNA of the CDR3: TGCAGTGCTAGGCCGACAGGGGGGTCGAGGCAGCCCCAGCATTTT. It translates to CSARPTGGSRQPQHF. The rearrangement joins TRBV20-1 to TRBJ1-5; 9 bases match TRBD1. CDR1 is DFQATT and CDR2 is SNEGSKA in the germline V gene (reference sequence). The length of the CDR3 is 15 residues. V gave up 3 bases and J gave up 7 bases; unmatched junction bases: 10.

This clonotype was seen repeatedly, ten times or more. The rearrangement links TRBV29-1 to TRBJ1-1; the D is unclear. Germline V lookup: CDR1 SQVTM, CDR2 ANQGSEA. There are 14 residues in the CDR3. Between the trimmed V and J ends, which lost 7 bases and 1 base, there was a span of 16 bases. The CDR3 DNA sequence: TGCAGCGCCTCGCGTTGGGCGAGGAACACTGAAGCTTTCTTT. Its protein product is CSASRWARNTEAFF.

This clonotype was seen ten or more times. This rearrangement joins TRBV20-1 to TRBJ1-1; the D gene is possibly TRBD1 (5 bases). CDR3 length: 13 amino acids. Germline V gene sequence: CDR1 DFQATT, CDR2 SNEGSKA (reference sequence). With 5 bases removed from V and 0 bases from J, the gap between germline ends came to 10 bases. CDR3 bases: TGCAGTGCTGCGGGACCCTTGAACACTGAAGCTTTCTTT. Translating it yields CSAAGPLNTEAFF.

A few counts support this clonotype. The chain employs TRBV20-1 and TRBJ1-2; TRBD1 matches 9 bases. The length of the CDR3 is 11 residues. The germline V gene encodes CDR1 DFQATT and CDR2 SNEGSKA (reference sequence). CDR3 in DNA: TGCAGAGCCGGGACAGGGAATGGCTACACCTTC. Protein: CRAGTGNGYTF.

The sample holds many counts of this clonotype. V is TRBV4-1 and J is TRBJ1-3, with D unresolved. This CDR3 has 14 residues. V was cut by 4 bases and J by 0 bases, with 7 bases left in between. CDR1 and CDR2 from the germline V gene are MGHRA and YSYEKL. The CDR3 sequence is CASSREPSGNTIYF. CDR3 nucleotide sequence: TGCGCCAGCAGCCGAGAGCCCTCTGGAAACACCATATATTTT.

This chain connects TRBV15 to TRBJ1-5, with 8 bases aligning to TRBD1. Germline V CDR1 and CDR2: LNHNV, YYDKDF (reference sequence). The CDR3 has 20 residues. The V and J ends lost 1 base and 0 bases, in that order; junction bases with no gene match: 14. CDR3 sequence: CATSRVWGDRGGYSNQPQHF. The CDR3 bases are TGTGCCACCAGCAGAGTGTGGGGAGACAGGGGTGGATATAGCAATCAGCCCCAGCATTTT.

The chain employs TRBV6-2 or TRBV6-3 and TRBJ1-5; D gene uncertain. This CDR3 comprises 18 residues. The germline V and J ends were trimmed by 6 bases and 4 bases, with 25 bases remaining between them. The germline V gene has CDR1 MNHEY and CDR2 SVGEGT. The CDR3: CASSKKKMNTPWNQPQHF. The DNA of the CDR3 is TGTGCCAGCAGCAAGAAAAAAATGAACACCCCTTGGAATCAGCCCCAGCATTTT.

This clonotype appeared many times. The V call is TRBV27, the J call TRBJ1-2; D not certain. The V end lost 5 bases, the J end lost 4 bases, and 14 bases lay between the germline ends. CDR1 is MNHEY, CDR2 SMNVEV, per germline (reference sequence). The CDR3 has 14 amino acids. The CDR3 nucleotides are TGTGCCAGCAGTCGGACTCGGACCGTCTATGGCTACACCTTC. Translated: CASSRTRTVYGYTF.

The chain combines TRBV9 with TRBJ2-5; 9 bases fit TRBD2. The CDR3 loop spans 15 amino acids. Germline V CDR1 and CDR2: SGDLS, YYNGEE. V gave up 0 bases and J gave up 5 bases; unmatched junction bases: 5. In DNA, the CDR3 is TGTGCCAGCAGCGTAGCGCGGGAGGGCCGGGAGACCCAGTACTTC. This sequence encodes CASSVAREGRETQYF. Variable domain in full (rest from reference TRBV9 and TRBJ2-5): DSGVTQTPKHLITATGQRVTLRCSPRSGDLSVYWYQQSLDQGLQFLIQYYNGEERAKGNILERFSAQQFPDLHSELNLSSLELGDSALYFCASSVAREGRETQYFGPGTRLLVL.

This clonotype was observed at least ten times. The gene calls are TRBV20-1 and TRBJ2-1; tentative D call: TRBD2 (5 bases). In germline, CDR1 is DFQATT, CDR2 SNEGSKA (reference sequence). V lost 4 bases to trimming and J lost 6 bases, with 19 bases between them. This CDR3 region has 15 residues. The CDR3 here is CSAKLPQLVANEQFF. CDR3 coding DNA: TGCAGTGCTAAACTCCCACAACTAGTTGCCAATGAGCAGTTCTTC.

This clonotype was observed many times. CDR3 bases: TGTGCCATCTTTAACACTCACTACGAGCAGTACTTC. Its translation is CAIFNTHYEQYF. J is TRBJ2-7 and V is TRBV10-3; D is unclear. The CDR3 extends over 12 amino acids. Germline V lookup: CDR1 ENHRY, CDR2 SYGVKD. Trimming stripped 8 bases from V and 3 bases from J, with 11 bases between.

This clonotype has at least ten counts. The J gene is TRBJ1-1, the V gene TRBV24-1; D unresolved. The CDR3 length is 12 residues. Germline V gives CDR1 KGHDR, CDR2 SFDVKD. Trimming shortened V by 4 bases and J by 4 bases, and 6 bases separated the two germline ends. The CDR3 DNA reads as TGTGCCACCAGTGACCGGACCACTGAAGCTTTCTTT. Protein: CATSDRTTEAFF.